This T cell receptor (beta chain) was documented in a study of tumor-infiltrating lymphocytes in primary liver carcinoma. Study as a whole: Donors had hepatocellular carcinoma or combined HCC and intrahepatic cholangiocarcinoma.

With a constant-region primer, TCR beta cDNA was made from approximately 520 ng of total RNA. Investigators got TCR beta libraries out of three nested multiplex PCR rounds, done with slightly modified ARM-PCR. It was with TRBV1-TRBV30 forward primers and a C-beta reverse primer that the first two PCR rounds were run, at roughly 10 cycles each. Each CDR3 protein gets one entry after TCRdb re-called the multiplex PCR reads with MiXCR. Among almost 200,000 distinct CDR3 sequences listed, about two thirds were seen once. CDR1 is SGHAT and CDR2 is FQNNGV in the germline V gene. This CDR3 has 15 amino acids. The blood RNA (from unsorted whole blood) was obtained, and germline DNA was also extracted. Before the surgical procedure, approximately 3.9 milliliters of peripheral blood were collected. Regarding this clonotype: Antigen unknown. Mismatch with germline at one junction end may stem from a read error.

Study-wide findings and caveats: Blood had a significantly lower top-250-clone fraction than tumors did (p = 0.039).

The chain employs TRBV11-2 and TRBJ1-4; tentative D call: TRBD1 (5 bases). The sample consisted of peripheral blood. This clonotype was obtained from a woman aged 60-75 years with primary liver carcinoma and hepatitis B virus infection. The CDR3 DNA reads as TGTGTCAGCAGTTTAGAACCTGGGGCGCCTGGAAAACTGTTTTTT. Its translation is CVSSLEPGAPGKLFF.